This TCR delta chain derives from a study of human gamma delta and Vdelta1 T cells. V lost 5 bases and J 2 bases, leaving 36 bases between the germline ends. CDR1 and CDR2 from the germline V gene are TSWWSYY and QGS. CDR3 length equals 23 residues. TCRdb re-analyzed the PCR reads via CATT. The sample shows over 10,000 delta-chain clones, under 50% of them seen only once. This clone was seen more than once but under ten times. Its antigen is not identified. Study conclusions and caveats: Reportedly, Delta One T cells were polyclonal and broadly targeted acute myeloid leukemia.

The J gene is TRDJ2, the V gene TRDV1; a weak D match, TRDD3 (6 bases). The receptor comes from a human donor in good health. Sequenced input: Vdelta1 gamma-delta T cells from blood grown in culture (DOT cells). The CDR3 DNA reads TGTGCTCTTGGGTCCCACCCCATCCTGGTAAAACAACCGGGGGACCCATTGACAGCACAACTCTTCTTT. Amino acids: CALGSHPILVKQPGDPLTAQLFF.